The subject of this entry is one T cell receptor (beta chain). The antigen is not known. The ends lost 4 bases at V and 2 bases at J; junction bases unmatched: 8. In germline, CDR1 is MDHEN, CDR2 SYDVKM. The CDR3 consists of 16 residues. The template used for profiling TCR beta VDJ and CDR3 was genomic DNA. Using its own MiXCR run on the reads, TCRdb lists one record per CDR3 protein. The sample consists of under 500,000 distinct CDR3 sequences, around 30% of them appearing once. The data originate from a study of CD8+CD57+ T cells in acquired aplastic anemia. Study conclusions and caveats: The study identified 25 to 30 CD8+ CDR3 sequences shared by patients and controls.

Patients selected for sequencing had displayed CD8+CD57+ cell expansion by flow cytometry. Patients had undergone no therapy by the time their blood was sampled. This sequence originates from a human donor with aplastic anemia. The rearrangement uses TRBV28 and TRBJ2-7; 10 bases agree with TRBD1. Sequenced sample: sorted CD4+, CD8+, or CD8+CD57+ T cells (not recorded which) from PBMCs. The CDR3 DNA reads as TGTGCCAGCAGTTCCCCCTCGGGACAGGGGACCTACGAGCAGTACTTC. Its protein product is CASSSPSGQGTYEQYF.